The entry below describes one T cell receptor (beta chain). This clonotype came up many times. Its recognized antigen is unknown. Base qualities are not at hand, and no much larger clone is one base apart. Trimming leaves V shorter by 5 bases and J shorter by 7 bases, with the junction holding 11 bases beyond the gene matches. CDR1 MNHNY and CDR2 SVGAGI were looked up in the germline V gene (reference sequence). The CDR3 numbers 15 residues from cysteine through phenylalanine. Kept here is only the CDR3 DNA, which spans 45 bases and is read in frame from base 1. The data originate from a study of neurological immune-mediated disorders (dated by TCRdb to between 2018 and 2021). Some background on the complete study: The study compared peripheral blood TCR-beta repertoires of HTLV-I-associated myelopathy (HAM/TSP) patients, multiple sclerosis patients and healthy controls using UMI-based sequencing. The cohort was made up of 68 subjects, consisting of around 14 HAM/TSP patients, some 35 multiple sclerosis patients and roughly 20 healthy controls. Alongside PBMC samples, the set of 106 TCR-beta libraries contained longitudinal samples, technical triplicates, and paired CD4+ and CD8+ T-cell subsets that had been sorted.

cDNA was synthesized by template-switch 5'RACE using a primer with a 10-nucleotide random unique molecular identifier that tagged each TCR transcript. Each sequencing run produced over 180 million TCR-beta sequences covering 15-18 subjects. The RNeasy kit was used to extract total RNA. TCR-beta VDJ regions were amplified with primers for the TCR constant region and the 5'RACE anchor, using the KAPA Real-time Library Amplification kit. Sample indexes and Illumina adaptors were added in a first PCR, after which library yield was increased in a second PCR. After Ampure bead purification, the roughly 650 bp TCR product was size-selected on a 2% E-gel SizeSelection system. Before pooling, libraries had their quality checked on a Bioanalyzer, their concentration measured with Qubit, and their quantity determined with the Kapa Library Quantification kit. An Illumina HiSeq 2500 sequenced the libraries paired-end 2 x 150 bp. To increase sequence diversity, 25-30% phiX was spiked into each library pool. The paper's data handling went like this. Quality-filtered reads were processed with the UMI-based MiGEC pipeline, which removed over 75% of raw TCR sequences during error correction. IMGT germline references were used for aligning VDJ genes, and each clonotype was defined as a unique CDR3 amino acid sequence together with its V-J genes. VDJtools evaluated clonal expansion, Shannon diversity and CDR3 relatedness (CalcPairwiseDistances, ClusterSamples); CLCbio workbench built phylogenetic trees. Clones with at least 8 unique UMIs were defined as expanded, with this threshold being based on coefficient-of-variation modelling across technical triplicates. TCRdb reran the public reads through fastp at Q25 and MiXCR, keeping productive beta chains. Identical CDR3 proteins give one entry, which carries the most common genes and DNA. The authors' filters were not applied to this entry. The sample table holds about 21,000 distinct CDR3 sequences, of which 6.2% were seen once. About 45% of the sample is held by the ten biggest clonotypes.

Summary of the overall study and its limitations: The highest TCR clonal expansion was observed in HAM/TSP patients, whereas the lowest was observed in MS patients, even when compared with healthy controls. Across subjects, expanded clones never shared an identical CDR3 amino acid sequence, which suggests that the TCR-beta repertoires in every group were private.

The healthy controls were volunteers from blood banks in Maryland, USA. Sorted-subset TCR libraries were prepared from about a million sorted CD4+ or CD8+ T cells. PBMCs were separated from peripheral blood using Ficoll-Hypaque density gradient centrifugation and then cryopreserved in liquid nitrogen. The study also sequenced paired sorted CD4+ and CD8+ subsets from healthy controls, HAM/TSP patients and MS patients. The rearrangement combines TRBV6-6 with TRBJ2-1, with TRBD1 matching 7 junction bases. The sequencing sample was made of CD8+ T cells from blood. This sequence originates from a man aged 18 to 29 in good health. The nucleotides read TGTGCCAGCAGTCCCAAGGGGACAGTGGGTAATGAGCAGTTCTTC. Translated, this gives CASSPKGTVGNEQFF.